The T cell receptor beta chain under discussion was sequenced for a study of neoadjuvant anti-PD-1 for oral cavity cancer. Study information: Patients without progression got a fourth dose around day 43. Study-wide results and caveats: Only a few patients per response group were TCR-analyzed; validation needed. Higher pretreatment blood Treg/Th17 ratios correlated with higher pretreatment blood and lower post-treatment tumor TCRbeta clonality.

Data came from immunoSEQ multiplex PCR; TCRdb stores just in-frame clones and leaves some out. The sample lists about 15,000 clones, 40% occurring once. The sample's time point: after neoadjuvant nivolumab, at surgical resection. With respect to this clone: Antigen: not known.

Sequences were derived from tumor tissue, sampled after nivolumab (anti-PD-1) treatment. The source is a person between 40 and 85 years old with oral cavity squamous cell carcinoma.

The CDR3 sequence: CASVSFGTGVETQYF. The CDR3 region has the DNA TGCGCCAGCGTGTCGTTCGGGACAGGGGTAGAGACCCAGTACTTC. This chain connects TRBV5-1 to TRBJ2-5; 10 nucleotides agree with TRBD1. This CDR3 is built from 15 residues. CDR1 is SGHRS, CDR2 YFSETQ, per germline. V dropped 7 bases and J dropped 4; count of bases not matched to a gene: 10.